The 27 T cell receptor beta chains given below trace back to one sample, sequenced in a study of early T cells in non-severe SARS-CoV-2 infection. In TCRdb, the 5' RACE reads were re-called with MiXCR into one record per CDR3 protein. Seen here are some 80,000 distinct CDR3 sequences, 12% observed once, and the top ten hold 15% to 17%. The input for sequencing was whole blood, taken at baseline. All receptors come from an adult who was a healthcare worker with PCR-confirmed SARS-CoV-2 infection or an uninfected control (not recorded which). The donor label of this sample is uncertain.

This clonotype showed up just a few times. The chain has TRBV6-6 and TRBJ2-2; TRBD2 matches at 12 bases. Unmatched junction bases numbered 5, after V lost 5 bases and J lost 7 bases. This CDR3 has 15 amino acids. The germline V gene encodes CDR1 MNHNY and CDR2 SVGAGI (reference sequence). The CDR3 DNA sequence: TGTGCCAGCAGTGGACTAGCGGGGTACAGCGGGGAGCTGTTTTTT. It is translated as CASSGLAGYSGELFF.

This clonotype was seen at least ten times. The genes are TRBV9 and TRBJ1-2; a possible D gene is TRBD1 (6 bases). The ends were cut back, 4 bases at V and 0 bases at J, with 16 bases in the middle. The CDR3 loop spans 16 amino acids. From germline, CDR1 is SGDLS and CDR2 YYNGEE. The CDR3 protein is CASSTNPQGSNYGYTF. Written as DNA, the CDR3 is TGTGCCAGCAGCACAAACCCACAGGGTTCTAACTATGGCTACACCTTC. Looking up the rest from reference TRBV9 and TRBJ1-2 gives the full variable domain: DSGVTQTPKHLITATGQRVTLRCSPRSGDLSVYWYQQSLDQGLQFLIQYYNGEERAKGNILERFSAQQFPDLHSELNLSSLELGDSALYFCASSTNPQGSNYGYTFGSGTRLTVV.

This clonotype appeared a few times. CDR3: CSVRGQGNGYTF. CDR3 DNA: TGCAGCGTGAGAGGACAGGGTAATGGCTACACCTTC. The V and J genes are TRBV29-1 and TRBJ1-2; 8 positions agree with TRBD1. CDR3 length: 12 amino acids. The V gene end was trimmed by 6 bases and the J gene end by 6 bases; junction bases not matched to a gene: 6. Germline CDR1 is SQVTM and CDR2 is ANQGSEA.

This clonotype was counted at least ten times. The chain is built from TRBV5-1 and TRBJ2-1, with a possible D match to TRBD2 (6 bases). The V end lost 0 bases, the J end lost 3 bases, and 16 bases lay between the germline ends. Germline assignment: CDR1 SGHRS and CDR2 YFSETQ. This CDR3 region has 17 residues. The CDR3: CASSLDAGPGSYNEQFF. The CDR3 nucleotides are TGCGCCAGCAGCTTGGACGCGGGGCCTGGGAGCTACAATGAGCAGTTCTTC.

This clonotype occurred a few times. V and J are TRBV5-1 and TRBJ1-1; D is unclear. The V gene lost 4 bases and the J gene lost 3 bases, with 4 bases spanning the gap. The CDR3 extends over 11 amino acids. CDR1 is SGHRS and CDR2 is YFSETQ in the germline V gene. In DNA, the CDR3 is TGCGCCAGCAGCGGGGACACTGAAGCTTTCTTT. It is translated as CASSGDTEAFF.

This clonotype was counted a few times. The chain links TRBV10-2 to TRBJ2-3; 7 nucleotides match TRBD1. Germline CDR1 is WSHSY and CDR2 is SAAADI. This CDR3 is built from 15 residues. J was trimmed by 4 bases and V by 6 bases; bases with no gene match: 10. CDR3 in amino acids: CASSEDRVAADTQYF. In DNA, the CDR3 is TGCGCCAGCAGCGAAGACAGGGTGGCGGCAGATACGCAGTATTTT.

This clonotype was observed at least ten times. DNA for the CDR3: TGTGCCAGCAGATCGGGATCTCGACGGGAGCAGTACTTC. Translating gives CASRSGSRREQYF. The chain is built from TRBV6-1 and TRBJ2-7; the D gene is possibly TRBD2 (5 bases). Germline loops: CDR1 MNHNS, CDR2 SASEGT. With 6 bases removed from V and 7 bases from J, the gap between germline ends came to 16 bases. This CDR3 contains 13 residues.

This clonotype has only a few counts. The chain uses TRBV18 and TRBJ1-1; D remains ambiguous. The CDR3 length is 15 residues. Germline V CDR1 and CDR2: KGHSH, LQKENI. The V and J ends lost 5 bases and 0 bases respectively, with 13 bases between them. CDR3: CASSSTQHMNTEAFF. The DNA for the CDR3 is TGTGCCAGCTCATCCACACAGCACATGAACACTGAAGCTTTCTTT.

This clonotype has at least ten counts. The CDR3: CASSVVGGTGELFF. In DNA form, the CDR3 reads TGTGCCAGCAGCGTAGTCGGGGGCACCGGGGAGCTGTTTTTT. The V gene is TRBV9, the J gene TRBJ2-2; D perhaps matches TRBD2 (6 bases). The CDR3 extends over 14 amino acids. Germline V lookup: CDR1 SGDLS, CDR2 YYNGEE. V was trimmed by 0 bases and J by 4 bases, leaving 7 bases between them.

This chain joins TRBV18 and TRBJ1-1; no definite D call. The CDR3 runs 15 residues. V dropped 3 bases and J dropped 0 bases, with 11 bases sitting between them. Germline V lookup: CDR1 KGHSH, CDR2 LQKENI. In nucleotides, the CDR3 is TGTGCCAGCTCACCGAAGCGGGTCATGAACACTGAAGCTTTCTTT. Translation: CASSPKRVMNTEAFF.

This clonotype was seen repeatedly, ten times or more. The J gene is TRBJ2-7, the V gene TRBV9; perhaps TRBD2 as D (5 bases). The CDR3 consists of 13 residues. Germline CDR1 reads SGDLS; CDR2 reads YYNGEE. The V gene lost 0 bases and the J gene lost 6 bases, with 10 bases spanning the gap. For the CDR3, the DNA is TGTGCCAGCAGCGTAGCTGCGGGTAGCGAGCAGTACTTC. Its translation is CASSVAAGSEQYF.

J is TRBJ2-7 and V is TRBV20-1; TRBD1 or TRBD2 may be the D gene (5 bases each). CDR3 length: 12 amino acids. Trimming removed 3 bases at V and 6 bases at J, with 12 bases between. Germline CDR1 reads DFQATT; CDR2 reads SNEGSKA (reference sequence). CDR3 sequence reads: CSASGTSPEQYF. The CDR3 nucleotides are TGCAGTGCTAGTGGGACCAGCCCCGAGCAGTACTTC.

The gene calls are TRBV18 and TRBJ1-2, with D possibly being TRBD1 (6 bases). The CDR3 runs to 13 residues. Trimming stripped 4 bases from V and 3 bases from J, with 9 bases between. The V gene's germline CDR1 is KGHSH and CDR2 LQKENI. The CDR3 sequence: CASSLGQYYGYTF. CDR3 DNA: TGTGCCAGCTCACTGGGACAATACTATGGCTACACCTTC.

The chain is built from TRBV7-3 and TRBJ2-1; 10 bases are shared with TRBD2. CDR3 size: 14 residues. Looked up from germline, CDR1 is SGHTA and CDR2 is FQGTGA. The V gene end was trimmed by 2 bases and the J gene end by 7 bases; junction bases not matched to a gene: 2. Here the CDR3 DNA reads TGTGCCAGCAGCTTAGGACTAGCGGTTAATGAGCAGTTCTTC. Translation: CASSLGLAVNEQFF.

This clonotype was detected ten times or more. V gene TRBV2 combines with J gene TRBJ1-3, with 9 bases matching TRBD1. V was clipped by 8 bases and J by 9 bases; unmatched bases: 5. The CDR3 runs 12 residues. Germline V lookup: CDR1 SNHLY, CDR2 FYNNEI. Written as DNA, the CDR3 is TGTGCCAGCGGGGACAGGGAAAGCACCATATATTTT. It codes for CASGDRESTIYF.

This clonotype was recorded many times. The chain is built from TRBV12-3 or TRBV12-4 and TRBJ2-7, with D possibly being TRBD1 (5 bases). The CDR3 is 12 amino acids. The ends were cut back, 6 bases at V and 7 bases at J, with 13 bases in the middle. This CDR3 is CASRQVLREQYF. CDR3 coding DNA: TGTGCCAGCAGACAGGTTCTGAGAGAGCAGTACTTC.

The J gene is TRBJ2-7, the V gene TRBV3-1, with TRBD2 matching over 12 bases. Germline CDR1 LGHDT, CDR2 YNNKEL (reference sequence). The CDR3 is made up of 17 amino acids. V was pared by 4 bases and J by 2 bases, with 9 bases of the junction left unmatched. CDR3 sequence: CASSPFGGLAGTYEQYF. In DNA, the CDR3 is TGTGCCAGCAGCCCTTTTGGGGGACTAGCGGGTACCTACGAGCAGTACTTC.

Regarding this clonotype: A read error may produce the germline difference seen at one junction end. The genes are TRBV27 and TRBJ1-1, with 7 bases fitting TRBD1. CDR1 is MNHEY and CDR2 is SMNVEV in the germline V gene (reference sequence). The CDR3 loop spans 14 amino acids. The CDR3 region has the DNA TGTGCCGGCAGTACCAGGGACAGCAACACTGAAGCTTTCTTT. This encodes CAGSTRDSNTEAFF.

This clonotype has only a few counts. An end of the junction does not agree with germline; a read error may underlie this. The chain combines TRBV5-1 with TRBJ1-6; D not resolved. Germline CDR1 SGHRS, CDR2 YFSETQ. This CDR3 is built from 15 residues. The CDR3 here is CTSSDFGLSNSPLHF. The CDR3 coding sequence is TGCACCAGCAGCGACTTCGGGCTTTCAAATTCACCCCTCCACTTT.

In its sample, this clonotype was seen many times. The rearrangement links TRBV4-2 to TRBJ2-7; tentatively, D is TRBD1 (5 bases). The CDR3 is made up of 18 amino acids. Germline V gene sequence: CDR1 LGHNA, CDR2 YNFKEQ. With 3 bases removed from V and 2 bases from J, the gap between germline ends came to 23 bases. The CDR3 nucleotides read TGTGCCAGCAGCCACCAACCGGATTTGTATGGCAGGGCCTACGAGCAGTACTTC. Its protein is CASSHQPDLYGRAYEQYF.

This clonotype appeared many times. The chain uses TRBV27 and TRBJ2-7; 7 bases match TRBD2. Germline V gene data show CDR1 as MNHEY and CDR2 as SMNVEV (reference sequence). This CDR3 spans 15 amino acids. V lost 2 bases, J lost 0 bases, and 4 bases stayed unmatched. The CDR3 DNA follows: TGTGCCAGCAGTTTAGGGTCTAGCGGCTCCTACGAGCAGTACTTC. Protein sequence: CASSLGSSGSYEQYF.

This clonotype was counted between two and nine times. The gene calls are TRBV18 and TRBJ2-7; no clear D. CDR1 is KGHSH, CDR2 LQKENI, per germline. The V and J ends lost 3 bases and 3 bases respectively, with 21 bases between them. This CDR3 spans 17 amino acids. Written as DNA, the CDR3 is TGTGCCAGCTCACCCCAAGCGCTACTCATGGACGACTACGAGCAGTACTTC. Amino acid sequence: CASSPQALLMDDYEQYF.

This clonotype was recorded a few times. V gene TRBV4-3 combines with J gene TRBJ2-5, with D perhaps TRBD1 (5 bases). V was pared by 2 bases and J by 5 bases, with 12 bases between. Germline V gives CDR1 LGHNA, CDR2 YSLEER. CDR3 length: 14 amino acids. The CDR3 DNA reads TGCGCCAGCAGCCAAACACAGGAGACGGAGACCCAGTACTTC. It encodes CASSQTQETETQYF.

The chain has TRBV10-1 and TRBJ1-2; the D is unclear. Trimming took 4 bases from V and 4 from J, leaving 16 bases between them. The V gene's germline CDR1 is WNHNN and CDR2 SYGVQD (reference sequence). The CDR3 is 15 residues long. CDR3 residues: CASSGTRVPPYGYTF. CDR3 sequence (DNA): TGCGCCAGCAGTGGGACCCGGGTGCCACCCTATGGCTACACCTTC.

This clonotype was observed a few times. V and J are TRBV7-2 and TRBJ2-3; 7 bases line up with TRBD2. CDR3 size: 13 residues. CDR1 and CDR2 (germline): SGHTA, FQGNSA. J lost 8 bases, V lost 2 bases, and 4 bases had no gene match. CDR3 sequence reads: CASSLNSGTTQYF. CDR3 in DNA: TGTGCCAGCAGCTTAAACAGCGGGACTACGCAGTATTTT.

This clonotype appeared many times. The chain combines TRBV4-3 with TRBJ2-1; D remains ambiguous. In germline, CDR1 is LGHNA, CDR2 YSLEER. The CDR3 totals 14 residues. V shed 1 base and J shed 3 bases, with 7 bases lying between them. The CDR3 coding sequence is TGCGCCAGCAGCCAAGTGGCTAGCTACAATGAGCAGTTCTTC. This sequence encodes CASSQVASYNEQFF.

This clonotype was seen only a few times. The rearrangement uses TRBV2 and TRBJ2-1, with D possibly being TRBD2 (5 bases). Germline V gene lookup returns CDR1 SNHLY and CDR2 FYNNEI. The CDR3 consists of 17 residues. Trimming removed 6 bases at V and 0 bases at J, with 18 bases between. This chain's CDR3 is CASRLRTGWSSYNEQFF. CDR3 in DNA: TGTGCCAGCAGATTAAGGACTGGCTGGAGCTCCTACAATGAGCAGTTCTTC.